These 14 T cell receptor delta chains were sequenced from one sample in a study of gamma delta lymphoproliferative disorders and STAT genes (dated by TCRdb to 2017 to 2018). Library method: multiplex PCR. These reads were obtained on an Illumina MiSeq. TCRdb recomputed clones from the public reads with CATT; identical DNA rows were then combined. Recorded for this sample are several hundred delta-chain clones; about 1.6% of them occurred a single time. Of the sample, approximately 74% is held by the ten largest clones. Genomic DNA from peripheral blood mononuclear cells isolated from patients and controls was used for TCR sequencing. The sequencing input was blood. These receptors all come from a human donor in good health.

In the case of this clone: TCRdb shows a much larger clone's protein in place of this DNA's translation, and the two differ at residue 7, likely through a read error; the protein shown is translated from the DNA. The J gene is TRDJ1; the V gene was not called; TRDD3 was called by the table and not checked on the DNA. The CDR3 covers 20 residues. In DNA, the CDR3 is TGTGCCTGTGACACGTCGTGCCTGGGGGCAAAGGATACCTTCACCGATAAACTCATCTTT. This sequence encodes CACDTSCLGAKDTFTDKLIF.

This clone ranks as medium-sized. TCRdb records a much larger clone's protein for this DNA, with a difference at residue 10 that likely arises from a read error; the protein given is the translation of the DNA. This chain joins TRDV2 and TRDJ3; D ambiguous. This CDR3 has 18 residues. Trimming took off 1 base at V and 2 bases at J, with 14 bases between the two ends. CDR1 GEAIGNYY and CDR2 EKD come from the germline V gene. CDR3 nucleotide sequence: TGTGCCTGTGACACGGCGGGCCCGAGCCCCTGGGACACCCGACAGATGTTTTTC. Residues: CACDTAGPSPWDTRQMFF.

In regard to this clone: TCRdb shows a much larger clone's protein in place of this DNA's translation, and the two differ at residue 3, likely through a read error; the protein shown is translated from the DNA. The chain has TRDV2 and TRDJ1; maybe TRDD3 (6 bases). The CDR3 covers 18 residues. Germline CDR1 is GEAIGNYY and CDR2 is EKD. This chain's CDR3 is CAYDGLEGGSDYTDKLIF. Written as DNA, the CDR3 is TGTGCCTATGACGGACTAGAGGGGGGGAGTGACTACACCGATAAACTCATCTTT.

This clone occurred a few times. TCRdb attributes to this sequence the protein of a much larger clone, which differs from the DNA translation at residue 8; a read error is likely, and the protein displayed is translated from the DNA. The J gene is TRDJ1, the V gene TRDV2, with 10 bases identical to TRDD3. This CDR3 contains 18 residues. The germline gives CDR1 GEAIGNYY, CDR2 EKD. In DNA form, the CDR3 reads TGTGCTTGTGACACCGTTTCTGCTGGGGGATATTCCACCGATAAACTCATCTTT. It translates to CACDTVSAGGYSTDKLIF.

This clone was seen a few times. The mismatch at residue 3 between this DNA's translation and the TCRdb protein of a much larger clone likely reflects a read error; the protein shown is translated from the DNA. CDR3 nucleotide sequence: TGTGCCCGTGACGGACTAGAGGGGGGGAGTGACTACACCGATAAACTCATCTTT. Its protein is CARDGLEGGSDYTDKLIF. V is TRDV2 and J is TRDJ1, with a weak D call TRDD3 (6 bases). The length of the CDR3 is 18 residues. CDR1 is GEAIGNYY, CDR2 EKD, per germline.

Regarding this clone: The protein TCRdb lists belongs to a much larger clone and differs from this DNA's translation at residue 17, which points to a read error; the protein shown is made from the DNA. This chain's CDR3 is CACDTSGLGAKDTFTDRLIF. CDR3 coding DNA: TGTGCCTGTGACACGTCGGGCCTGGGGGCAAAGGATACCTTCACCGATAGACTCATCTTT. V and J are TRDV2 and TRDJ1; 7 positions match TRDD3. Germline lookup yields CDR1 GEAIGNYY and CDR2 EKD. The CDR3 covers 20 residues.

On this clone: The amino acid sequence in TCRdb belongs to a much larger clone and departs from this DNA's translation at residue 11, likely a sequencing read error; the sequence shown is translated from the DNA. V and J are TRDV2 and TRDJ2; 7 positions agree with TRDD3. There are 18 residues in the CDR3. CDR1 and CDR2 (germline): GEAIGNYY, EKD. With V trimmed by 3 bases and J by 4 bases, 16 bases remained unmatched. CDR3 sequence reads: CACDAVGDQGLETAQLFF. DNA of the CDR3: TGTGCCTGTGACGCGGTGGGGGACCAAGGGCTGGAGACAGCACAACTCTTCTTT.

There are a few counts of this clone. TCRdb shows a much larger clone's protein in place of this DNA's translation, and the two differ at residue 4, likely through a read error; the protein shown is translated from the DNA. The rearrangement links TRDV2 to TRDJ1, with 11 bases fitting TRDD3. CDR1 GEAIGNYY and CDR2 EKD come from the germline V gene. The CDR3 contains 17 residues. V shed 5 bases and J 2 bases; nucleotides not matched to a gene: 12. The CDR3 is CACGSMILGDRTDKLIF. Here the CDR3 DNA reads TGTGCCTGTGGCTCTATGATACTGGGGGATAGAACCGATAAACTCATCTTT.

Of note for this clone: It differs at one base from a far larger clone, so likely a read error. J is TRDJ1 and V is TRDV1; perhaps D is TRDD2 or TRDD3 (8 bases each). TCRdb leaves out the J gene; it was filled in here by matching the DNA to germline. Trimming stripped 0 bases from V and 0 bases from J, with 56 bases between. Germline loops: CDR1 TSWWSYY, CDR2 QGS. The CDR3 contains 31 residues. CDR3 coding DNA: TGTGCTCTTGGGGAACTACCCCAGGCTGCCCTAGGACACCCACCGGCCTTCCTAAAATACTGGGGGGTGCCGTACACCGATAAACTCATCTTT. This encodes CALGELPQAALGHPPAFLKYWGVPYTDKLIF.

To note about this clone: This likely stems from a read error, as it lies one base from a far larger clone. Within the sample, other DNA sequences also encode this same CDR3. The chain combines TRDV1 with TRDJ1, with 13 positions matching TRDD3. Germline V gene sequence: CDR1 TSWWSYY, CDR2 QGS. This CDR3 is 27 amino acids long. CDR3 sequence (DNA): TGTGCCCTTGGGGAAAGATTTTCCTTCCTTGTGAAATACTGGGGGATACGCGAACACCGGGACACCGATAAACTCATCTTT. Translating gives CALGERFSFLVKYWGIREHRDTDKLIF.

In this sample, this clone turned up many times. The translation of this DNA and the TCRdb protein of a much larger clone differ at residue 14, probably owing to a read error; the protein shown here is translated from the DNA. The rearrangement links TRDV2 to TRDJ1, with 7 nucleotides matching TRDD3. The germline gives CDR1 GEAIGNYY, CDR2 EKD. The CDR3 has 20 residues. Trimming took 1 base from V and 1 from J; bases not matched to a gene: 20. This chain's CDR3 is CACDTSGLGAKDTSTDKLIF. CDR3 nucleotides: TGTGCCTGTGACACGTCGGGCCTGGGGGCAAAGGATACCTCCACCGATAAACTCATCTTT.

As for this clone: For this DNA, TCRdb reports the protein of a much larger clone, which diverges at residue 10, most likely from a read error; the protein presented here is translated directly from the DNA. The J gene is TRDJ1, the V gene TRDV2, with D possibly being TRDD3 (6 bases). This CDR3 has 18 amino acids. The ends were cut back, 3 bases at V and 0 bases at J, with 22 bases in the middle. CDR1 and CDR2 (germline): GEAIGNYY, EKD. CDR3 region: CACDGLEGGNDYTDKLIF. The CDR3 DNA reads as TGTGCCTGTGACGGACTAGAGGGGGGGAATGACTACACCGATAAACTCATCTTT.

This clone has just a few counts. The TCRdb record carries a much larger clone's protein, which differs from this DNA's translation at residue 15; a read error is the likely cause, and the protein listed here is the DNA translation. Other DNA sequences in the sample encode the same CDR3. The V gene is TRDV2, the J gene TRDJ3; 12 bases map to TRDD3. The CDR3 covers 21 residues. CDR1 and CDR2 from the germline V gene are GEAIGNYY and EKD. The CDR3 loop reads CACDKGWGIRESTWGTRQMFF. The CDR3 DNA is TGTGCCTGTGACAAGGGCTGGGGGATACGCGAGTCCACCTGGGGCACCCGACAGATGTTTTTC.

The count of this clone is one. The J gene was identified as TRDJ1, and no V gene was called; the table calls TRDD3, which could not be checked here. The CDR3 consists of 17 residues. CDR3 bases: TGTGCTCTTGGGGTCCCTTCCTTCCTCCGCTATACCGATAAACTCATCTTT. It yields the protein CALGVPSFLRYTDKLIF.